This TCR beta chain comes out of a study of blood T cell repertoires in COVID-19. Study at large: Samples of COVID-19 (acute and convalescent) were obtained from the United States, Italy and Spain. PBMCs, B-cell-depleted T cells, or T cells provided the cDNA or gDNA that made up the material.

Here immunoSEQ multiplex PCR was the method, and the copy in TCRdb shows in-frame clones only, minus some. The top ten clones hold around 0.53% of a sample with fewer than 200,000 clones, 90% of them seen once. The V and J ends lost 5 bases and 4 bases, in that order; junction bases with no gene match: 12. CDR1 is LGHNT and CDR2 is FRNRAP in the germline V gene. The CDR3 length is 17 residues. This receptor was obtained from a man aged 50 to 60 with acute or convalescent COVID-19. The sequenced sample was peripheral blood. The chain recombines TRBV12-5 with TRBJ1-3; 9 bases map to TRBD1. CDR3 protein: CASGNTGTGFSGNTIYF. The CDR3 DNA reads as TGTGCTAGTGGTAATACCGGGACAGGGTTTTCGGGAAACACCATATATTTT.